A single sample gave rise to the 30 T cell receptor beta chains below, sequenced in a study of esophageal squamous cell carcinoma under preoperative chemotherapy. Time point reported: after preoperative PTX-NDP chemotherapy. TCRdb analysed the PCR reads with MiXCR anew, one entry per CDR3 protein. Of roughly 30,000 distinct CDR3 sequences listed, around 50% were seen once; the top ten hold 20% to 25%. The sample was collected from a patient given preoperative chemotherapy. All receptors derive from a human donor with esophageal squamous cell carcinoma. The donor label of this sample is uncertain.

The genes are TRBV7-8 and TRBJ2-3, with 8 bases that match TRBD2. TRBJ2-7 matches the DNA end more closely, so the J call is doubtful. There are 16 residues in the CDR3. CDR1 is SGHVS, CDR2 FQNEAQ, per germline. CDR3 loop: CASSNPGGGAKNTQYF. The CDR3 DNA reads TGTGCCAGCAGCAACCCGGGGGGGGGGGCCAAAAACACGCAGTACTTC.

Ten or more counts support this clonotype. The J gene is TRBJ2-3, the V gene TRBV5-5; 13 positions agree with TRBD2. The CDR3 has 16 residues. The germline V gene encodes CDR1 SGHKS and CDR2 YYEKEE (reference sequence). Trimming cost V 5 bases and J 4 bases; bases outside gene matches: 7. The CDR3 reads CASRYAGLAGADTQYF. Here the CDR3 DNA reads TGTGCCAGCAGATACGCTGGACTAGCGGGGGCAGATACGCAGTATTTT.

This clonotype was picked up a small number of times. The chain has TRBV7-3 and TRBJ2-3; 8 nucleotides match TRBD2. The tail of the sequence fits TRBJ2-7 better, so the J call may be wrong. The CDR3 totals 17 residues. The V gene's germline CDR1 is SGHTA and CDR2 FQGTGA. CDR3 in DNA: TGTGCCAGCAGCCTCAAACTGGGGCGGGGGGATAAAAATACGCAGTACTTC. Encoded protein: CASSLKLGRGDKNTQYF.

The V call is TRBV24-1, the J call TRBJ2-1; 13 nucleotides line up with TRBD2. With 6 bases clipped from V and 0 bases from J, the junction kept 10 bases outside the gene matches. This CDR3 contains 19 residues. From germline, CDR1 is KGHDR and CDR2 SFDVKD. CDR3 sequence (DNA): TGTGCCACCAGTCCGGGACTAGCGGGAACATCTAGCTCCTACAATGAGCAGTTCTTC. This codes for CATSPGLAGTSSSYNEQFF.

This clonotype came up many times. V is TRBV27 and J is TRBJ1-1; D might be TRBD1 (6 bases). Germline CDR1 MNHEY, CDR2 SMNVEV (reference sequence). The CDR3 is 14 residues long. With 2 bases removed from V and 6 bases from J, the gap between germline ends came to 13 bases. The DNA for the CDR3 is TGTGCCAGCAGTTTAGCGGGGGGCGGCGCTGAAGCTTTCTTT. Encoded protein: CASSLAGGGAEAFF.

Concerning this clonotype itself: Germline and junction disagree at one end, which may indicate a read error. This sequence joins TRBV7-2 and TRBJ2-6; 7 nucleotides align to TRBD1. Germline V gene lookup returns CDR1 SGHTA and CDR2 FQGNSA. The CDR3 runs to 15 residues. The CDR3 region is CASSRDRAGANVQNF. In DNA, the CDR3 is TGTGCCAGCAGCCGTGACAGGGCTGGGGCCAACGTCCAGAACTTC.

This clonotype was detected many times. V usage is TRBV7-2 and J usage is TRBJ2-5; 10 nucleotides match TRBD2. Germline-derived CDR1 and CDR2 are SGHTA and FQGNSA. The CDR3 loop spans 14 amino acids. The junction had 6 bases not matched to a gene; V was cut back by 0 bases and J by 11 bases. CDR3 in amino acids: CASSLAVLAGEQYF. CDR3 DNA sequence: TGTGCCAGCAGCTTAGCGGTCCTAGCGGGGGAGCAGTACTTC.

This clonotype was detected many times. The chain carries TRBV7-2 and TRBJ2-5, with D unresolved. V was pared by 5 bases and J by 4 bases, with 17 bases between. The CDR3 runs 15 residues. Germline CDR1 reads SGHTA; CDR2 reads FQGNSA. The DNA of the CDR3 is TGTGCCAGCAGCCCTCAAGGGCCGATCCGAGAGACCCAGTACTTC. Translation gives CASSPQGPIRETQYF. The whole variable domain, filled in from reference TRBV7-2 and TRBJ2-5, reads GAGVSQSPSNKVTEKGKDVELRCDPISGHTALYWYRQSLGQGLEFLIYFQGNSAPDKSGLPSDRFSAERTGGSVSTLTIQRTQQEDSAVYLCASSPQGPIRETQYFGPGTRLLVL.

This clonotype was counted between two and nine times. The chain has TRBV7-3 and TRBJ2-3, with TRBD1 matching 8 bases. Unmatched junction bases numbered 2, after V lost 5 bases and J lost 1 base. Germline lookup yields CDR1 SGHTA and CDR2 FQGTGA. This CDR3 comprises 14 residues. The CDR3 DNA reads as TGTGCCAGCAGCCCGGGACAGGGCACAGATACGCAGTATTTT. Translation gives CASSPGQGTDTQYF.

In its sample, this clonotype was seen a few times. This sequence joins TRBV7-3 and TRBJ2-2, with D perhaps assigned TRBD1 or TRBD2 (5 bases each). Judging by the DNA end, TRBJ2-3 fits better; the J call may be wrong. Germline V lookup: CDR1 SGHTA, CDR2 FQGTGA. The CDR3 contains 17 residues. DNA of the CDR3: TGTGCCAGCAGCTTAAATCCCGCGGGTGCGGACACCGGGAAGCAGTATTTT. It yields the protein CASSLNPAGADTGKQYF.

A remark on this clonotype: Sequence at one end of the junction differs from germline and may be a read error. This CDR3 reads CAGSKAVFGDAQYF. In nucleotides, the CDR3 is TGTGCCGGCAGCAAGGCTGTGTTCGGAGATGCGCAGTATTTT. The chain is built from TRBV6-1 and TRBJ2-3, with unresolved D. CDR3 length: 14 amino acids. The V gene's germline CDR1 is MNHNS and CDR2 SASEGT.

This clonotype was detected many times. This chain connects TRBV6-1 to TRBJ1-4; maybe TRBD1 (5 bases). This CDR3 region has 15 residues. The germline CDR1 and CDR2 sequences are MNHNS and SASEGT. V lost 11 bases and J lost 0, with 16 bases in between. CDR3 sequence: CAGRQTLATNEKLFF. CDR3 sequence (DNA): TGTGCCGGTAGACAGACTCTAGCAACTAATGAAAAACTGTTTTTT.

For the CDR3, the DNA is TGTGCCAGCAGTTACCCCCAGGGGCGGACCGGGGAGCTGTTTTTT. It codes for CASSYPQGRTGELFF. V usage is TRBV6-2 or TRBV6-3 and J usage is TRBJ2-2; tentatively, D is TRBD1 (6 bases). Germline CDR1 and CDR2: MNHEY and SVGEGT. This CDR3 contains 15 residues. The V gene lost 2 bases and the J gene lost 5 bases, with 12 bases spanning the gap.

This sequence joins TRBV12-5 and TRBJ2-7; a weak D match, TRBD1 (5 bases). The J call is doubtful: the DNA matches TRBJ2-5 better. This CDR3 contains 14 residues. Per germline, CDR1 LGHNT and CDR2 FRNRAP. In DNA form, the CDR3 reads TGTGCTAGTGCCTTGGGGCACCAACAAGAGACCCAGTACTTC. It translates to CASALGHQQETQYF.

This clonotype was seen only a few times. This sequence joins TRBV6-5 and TRBJ1-1, with D possibly matching TRBD1 (5 bases). Between the trimmed V and J ends, which lost 4 bases and 3 bases, there was a span of 15 bases. The germline CDR1 and CDR2 sequences are MNHEY and SVGAGI. The CDR3 sequence is 15 residues long. The CDR3 spells CASSFRSGLDTEAFF. In DNA, the CDR3 is TGTGCCAGCAGTTTCAGATCAGGGTTGGACACTGAAGCTTTCTTT.

This clonotype was found many times. The chain carries TRBV7-8 and TRBJ2-5, with D uncertain. This CDR3 has 13 residues. Trimming cost V 0 bases and J 11 bases, with 13 bases left between them. Germline V gives CDR1 SGHVS, CDR2 FQNEAQ. In DNA, the CDR3 is TGTGCCAGCAGCTTAGCGGAGTTCAATGAGCAGTACTTC. It is translated as CASSLAEFNEQYF.

V and J are TRBV4-2 and TRBJ2-1; D possibly corresponds to TRBD1 (6 bases). With the DNA end fitting TRBJ2-5 better, the J assignment may be wrong. Germline V gene sequence: CDR1 LGHNA, CDR2 YNFKEQ. This CDR3 has 15 residues. The CDR3 DNA sequence: TGTGCCAGCAGCCAGGAGGACAGTCGACAAGAGACCCAGTACTTC. This translates into CASSQEDSRQETQYF.

The genes are TRBV7-2 and TRBJ2-5, with D tentatively TRBD1 or TRBD2 (6 bases each). The J call may be mistaken, given a closer DNA end match to TRBJ2-3. The CDR3 runs to 15 residues. The germline CDR1 and CDR2 sequences are SGHTA and FQGNSA. CDR3 sequence reads: CGRGLGGRGQETQYF. The CDR3 coding sequence is TGTGGCAGGGGCTTAGGGGGGCGTGGGCAAGAGACCCAGTATTTT.

The chain combines TRBV6-2 or TRBV6-3 with TRBJ1-2; D ambiguous. The V gene's germline CDR1 is MNHEY and CDR2 SVGEGT. The V and J ends lost 4 bases and 3 bases respectively, with 15 bases between them. There are 15 residues in the CDR3. CDR3 residues: CASSSTWGEDYGYTF. CDR3 DNA sequence: TGTGCCAGCAGTTCGACCTGGGGAGAGGACTATGGCTACACCTTC.

A note on this clonotype: The junction and the germline gene differ at one end; a read error may be behind it. This chain connects TRBV7-6 to TRBJ2-3; no definite D call. The CDR3 sequence is 15 residues long. Looked up from germline, CDR1 is SGHVS and CDR2 is FNYEAQ. CDR3 amino acids: CASSLGSRAKDTQYF. DNA for the CDR3: TGTGCCAGCAGCTTAGGGTCGAGAGCCAAAGACACTCAGTACTTT.

Concerning this clonotype: The junction does not match germline at one end; this may be a read error. V is TRBV6-1 and J is TRBJ2-3; the match to TRBD2 covers 9 bases. CDR1 and CDR2 from the germline V gene are MNHNS and SASEGT. The CDR3 consists of 14 residues. The CDR3 protein is CASSGGLALDTQYF. The CDR3 DNA follows: TGTGCCAGCAGCGGGGGACTAGCCCTCGATACGCAGTACTTT.

In the case of this clonotype: Its ends do not fully match the called genes, so a read error is possible. This sequence joins TRBV7-6 and TRBJ2-3; D might be TRBD2 (7 bases). The germline gives CDR1 SGHVS, CDR2 FNYEAQ. The CDR3 runs 17 residues. The CDR3 region is CASSVEGGGRNQDTQYF. The CDR3 DNA follows: TGTGCCAGCAGCGTGGAGGGCGGGGGCCGCAACCAAGATACCCAGTATTTT. Full variable domain (remainder filled in from reference TRBV7-6 and TRBJ2-3): GAGVSQSPRYKVTKRGQDVALRCDPISGHVSLYWYRQALGQGPEFLTYFNYEAQQDKSGLPNDRFSAERPEGSISTLTIQRTEQRDSAMYRCASSVEGGGRNQDTQYFGPGTRLTVL.

At least ten counts were recorded for this clonotype. The CDR3 sequence: CASSFSRVRTGELFF. CDR3 DNA sequence: TGTGCCAGCAGCTTTAGCAGGGTACGCACCGGGGAGCTGTTTTTT. The chain carries TRBV7-2 and TRBJ2-2; TRBD1 might be the D (5 bases). CDR1 is SGHTA and CDR2 is FQGNSA in the germline V gene. CDR3 length equals 15 residues. V lost 3 bases and J lost 4, with 12 bases in between.

This clonotype has only a few counts. The chain's CDR3 is CASSASGQQVSGNTIYF. As DNA, the CDR3 is TGTGCCAGCAGTGCCTCGGGACAGCAAGTCTCTGGAAACACCATATATTTT. The rearrangement joins TRBV27 to TRBJ1-3; TRBD1 matches at 7 bases. Germline V CDR1 and CDR2: MNHEY, SMNVEV (reference sequence). With V trimmed by 5 bases and J by 0 bases, 10 bases remained unmatched. CDR3 length: 17 residues.

This clonotype was seen more than once but under ten times. V and J are TRBV7-8 and TRBJ2-1; D is ambiguous. V lost 5 bases, J lost 3 bases, and 8 bases lay in between. This CDR3 comprises 13 residues. Germline V gene sequence: CDR1 SGHVS, CDR2 FQNEAQ. The CDR3 spells CASSPLLYNEQFF. CDR3 DNA: TGTGCCAGCAGCCCTTTACTCTACAATGAGCAGTTCTTC. Using reference TRBV7-8 and TRBJ2-1 for the parts outside the CDR3, the full variable domain is GAGVSQSPRYKVAKRGQDVALRCDPISGHVSLFWYQQALGQGPEFLTYFQNEAQLDKSGLPSDRFFAERPEGSVSTLKIQRTQQEDSAVYLCASSPLLYNEQFFGPGTRLTVL.

A remark on this clonotype: One junction end does not reproduce the germline sequence, and a read error may be involved. V and J are TRBV7-6 and TRBJ2-3, with TRBD2 matching 7 bases. Germline V gene sequence: CDR1 SGHVS, CDR2 FNYEAQ. The CDR3 is 14 amino acids. The DNA of the CDR3 is TGTGCCAGCAGGGGGGGGGGAGCCACAGATATGCAGTACTTT. Protein: CASRGGGATDMQYF.

This clonotype was seen more than once but under ten times. The chain joins TRBV7-8 to TRBJ2-1, with a tentative D call TRBD1 (6 bases). Germline assignment: CDR1 SGHVS and CDR2 FQNEAQ. V lost 4 bases to trimming and J lost 13 bases, with 38 bases between them. The CDR3 is 20 residues long. In DNA, the CDR3 is TGTGCCAGCAGCTCAACATCAAAACGCGCAGGGTGGGGGACAAAAGAGACCCAGTTCTTC. It translates to CASSSTSKRAGWGTKETQFF.

This chain uses TRBV5-4 with TRBJ2-1, with D perhaps matching TRBD2 (5 bases). This CDR3 is built from 16 residues. V was pared by 4 bases and J by 0 bases, with 14 bases between. Germline V CDR1 and CDR2: SGHNT, YYREEE (reference sequence). The CDR3 here is CASSLRTSFSYNEQFF. In DNA, the CDR3 is TGTGCCAGCAGCCTAAGGACTTCCTTCTCCTACAATGAGCAGTTCTTC.

This clonotype is labeled as medium-sized. This chain joins TRBV7-6 and TRBJ2-2; 7 bases match TRBD1. Unmatched junction bases numbered 10, after V lost 2 bases and J lost 4 bases. The CDR3 has 17 residues. The germline V gene encodes CDR1 SGHVS and CDR2 FNYEAQ. CDR3 sequence: CASSLLRAGGVTGELFF. CDR3 coding DNA: TGTGCCAGCAGCTTACTTCGAGCAGGGGGTGTCACCGGGGAGCTGTTTTTT.

This clonotype was counted once. The chain combines TRBV7-3 with TRBJ2-7; 8 nucleotides line up with TRBD1. The DNA end is a closer match to TRBJ2-5, so the J assignment may be wrong. The V gene's germline CDR1 is SGHTA and CDR2 FQGTGA. The CDR3 extends over 14 amino acids. CDR3 coding DNA: TGTGCCAGCAGCCGGTCAGGGGGCTTTGAGACCCAGTACTTC. Translating gives CASSRSGGFETQYF.